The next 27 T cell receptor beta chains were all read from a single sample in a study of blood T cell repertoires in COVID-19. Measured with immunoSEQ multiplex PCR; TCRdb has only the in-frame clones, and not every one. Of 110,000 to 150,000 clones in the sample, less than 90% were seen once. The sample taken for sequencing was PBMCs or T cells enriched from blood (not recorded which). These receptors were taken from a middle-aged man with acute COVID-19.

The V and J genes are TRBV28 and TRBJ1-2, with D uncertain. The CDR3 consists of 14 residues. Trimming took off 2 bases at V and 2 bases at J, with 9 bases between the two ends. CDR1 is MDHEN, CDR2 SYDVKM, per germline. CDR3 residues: CASSLTSGNYGYTF. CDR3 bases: TGTGCCAGCAGTTTAACGTCCGGGAACTATGGCTACACCTTC.

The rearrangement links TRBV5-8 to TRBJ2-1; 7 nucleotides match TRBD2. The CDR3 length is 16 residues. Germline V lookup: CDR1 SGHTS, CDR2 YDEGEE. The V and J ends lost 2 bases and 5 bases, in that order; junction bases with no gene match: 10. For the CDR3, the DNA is TGTGCCAGCAGCTTATTAAGCGGACTAGTAAACAATGAGCAGTTCTTC. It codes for CASSLLSGLVNNEQFF. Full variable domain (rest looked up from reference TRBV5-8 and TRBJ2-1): EAGVTQSPTHLIKTRGQQATLRCSPISGHTSVYWYQQALGLGLQFLLWYDEGEERNRGNFPPRFSGRQFPNYSSELNVNALELEDSALYLCASSLLSGLVNNEQFFGPGTRLTVL.

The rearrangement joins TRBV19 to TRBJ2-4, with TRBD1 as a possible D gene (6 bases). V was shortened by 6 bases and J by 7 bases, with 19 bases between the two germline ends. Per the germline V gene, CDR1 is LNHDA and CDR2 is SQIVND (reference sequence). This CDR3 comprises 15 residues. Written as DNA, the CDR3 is TGTGCCAGTAGCCGGACCCACAGGGAAAACAACATTCAGTACTTC. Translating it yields CASSRTHRENNIQYF. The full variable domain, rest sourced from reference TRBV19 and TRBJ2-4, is DGGITQSPKYLFRKEGQNVTLSCEQNLNHDAMYWYRQDPGQGLRLIYYSQIVNDFQKGDIAEGYSVSREKKESFPLTVTSAQKNPTAFYLCASSRTHRENNIQYFGAGTRLSVL.

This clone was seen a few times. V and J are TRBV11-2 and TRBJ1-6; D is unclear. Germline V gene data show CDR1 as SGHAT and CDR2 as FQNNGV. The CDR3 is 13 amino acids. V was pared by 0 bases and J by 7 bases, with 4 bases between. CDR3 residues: CASSLESNSPLHF. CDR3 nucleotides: TGTGCCAGCAGCTTAGAAAGCAATTCACCCCTCCACTTT.

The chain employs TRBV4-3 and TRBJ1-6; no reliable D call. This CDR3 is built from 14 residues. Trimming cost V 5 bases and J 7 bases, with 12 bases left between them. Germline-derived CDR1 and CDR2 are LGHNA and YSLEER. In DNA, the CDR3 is TGCGCCAGCAGCTTTCAGTTGAGGAATTCACCCCTCCACTTT. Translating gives CASSFQLRNSPLHF.

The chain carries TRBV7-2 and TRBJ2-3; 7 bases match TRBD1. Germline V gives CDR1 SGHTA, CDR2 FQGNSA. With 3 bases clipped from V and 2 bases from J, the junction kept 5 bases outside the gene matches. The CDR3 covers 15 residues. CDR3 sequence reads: CASSFRQGTTDTQYF. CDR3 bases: TGTGCCAGCAGCTTTCGACAGGGAACCACAGATACGCAGTATTTT. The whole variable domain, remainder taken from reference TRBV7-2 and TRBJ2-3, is GAGVSQSPSNKVTEKGKDVELRCDPISGHTALYWYRQSLGQGLEFLIYFQGNSAPDKSGLPSDRFSAERTGGSVSTLTIQRTQQEDSAVYLCASSFRQGTTDTQYFGPGTRLTVL.

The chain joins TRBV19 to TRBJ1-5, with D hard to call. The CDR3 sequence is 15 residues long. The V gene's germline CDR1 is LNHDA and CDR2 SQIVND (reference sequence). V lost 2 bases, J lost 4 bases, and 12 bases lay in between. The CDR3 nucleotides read TGTGCCAGTAGTATACCAGGTCCCCTTAATCAGCCCCAGCATTTT. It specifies CASSIPGPLNQPQHF.

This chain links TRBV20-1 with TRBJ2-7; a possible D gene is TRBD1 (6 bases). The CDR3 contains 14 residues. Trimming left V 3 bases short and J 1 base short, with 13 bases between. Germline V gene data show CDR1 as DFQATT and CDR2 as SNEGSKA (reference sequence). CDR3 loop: CSASADRDSYEQYF. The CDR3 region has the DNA TGCAGTGCTAGTGCGGACAGAGATTCCTACGAGCAGTACTTC.

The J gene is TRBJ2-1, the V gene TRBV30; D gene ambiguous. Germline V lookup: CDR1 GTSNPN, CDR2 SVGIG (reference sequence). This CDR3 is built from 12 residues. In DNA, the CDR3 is TGTGCTGTGCAGGTATACAGCAATGAGCAGTTCTTC. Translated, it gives CAVQVYSNEQFF.

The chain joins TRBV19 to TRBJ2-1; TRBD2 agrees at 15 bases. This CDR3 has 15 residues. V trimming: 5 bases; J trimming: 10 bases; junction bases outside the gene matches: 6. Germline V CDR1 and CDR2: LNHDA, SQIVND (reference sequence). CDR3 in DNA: TGTGCCAGTAGTGTGGGACTAGCGGGGGGTAAAGAGCAGTTCTTC. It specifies CASSVGLAGGKEQFF.

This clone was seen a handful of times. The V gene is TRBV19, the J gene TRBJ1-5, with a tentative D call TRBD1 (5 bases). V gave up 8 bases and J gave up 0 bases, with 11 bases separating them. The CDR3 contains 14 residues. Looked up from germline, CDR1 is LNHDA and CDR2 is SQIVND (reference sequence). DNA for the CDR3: TGTGCCAGTCGCCTAAGGGGTAGCAATCAGCCCCAGCATTTT. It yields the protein CASRLRGSNQPQHF.

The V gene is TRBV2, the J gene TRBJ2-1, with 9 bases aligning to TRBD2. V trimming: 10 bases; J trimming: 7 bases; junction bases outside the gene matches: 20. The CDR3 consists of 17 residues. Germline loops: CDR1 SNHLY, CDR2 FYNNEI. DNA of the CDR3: TGTGCCACGGTGTTCGAGGGGCTAGCGGGGTCTGGGAATGAGCAGTTCTTC. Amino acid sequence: CATVFEGLAGSGNEQFF.

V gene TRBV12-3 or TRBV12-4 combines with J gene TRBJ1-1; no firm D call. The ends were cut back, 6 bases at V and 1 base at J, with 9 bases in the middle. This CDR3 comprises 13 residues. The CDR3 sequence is CASRRTANTEAFF. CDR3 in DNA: TGTGCCAGCAGGAGGACTGCGAACACTGAAGCTTTCTTT.

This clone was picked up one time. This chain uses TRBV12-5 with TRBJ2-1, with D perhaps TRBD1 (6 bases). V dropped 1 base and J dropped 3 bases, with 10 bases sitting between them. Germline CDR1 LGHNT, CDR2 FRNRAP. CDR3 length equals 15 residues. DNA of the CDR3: TGTGCTAGTGGTTTGGCCGGACAGAGCTACAATGAGCAGTTCTTC. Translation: CASGLAGQSYNEQFF.

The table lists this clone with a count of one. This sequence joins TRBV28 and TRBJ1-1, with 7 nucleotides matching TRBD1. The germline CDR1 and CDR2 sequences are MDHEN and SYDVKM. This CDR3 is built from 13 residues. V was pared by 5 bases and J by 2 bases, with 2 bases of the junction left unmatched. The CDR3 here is CASSRTGNTEAFF. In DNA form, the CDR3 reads TGTGCCAGCAGTCGGACAGGCAACACTGAAGCTTTCTTT.

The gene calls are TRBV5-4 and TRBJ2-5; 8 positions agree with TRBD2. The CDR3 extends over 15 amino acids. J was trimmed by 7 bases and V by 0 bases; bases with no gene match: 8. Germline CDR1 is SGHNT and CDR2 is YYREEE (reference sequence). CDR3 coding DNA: TGTGCCAGCAGCTTGGGTGGGACTAGGGCGATGACCCAGTACTTC. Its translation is CASSLGGTRAMTQYF.

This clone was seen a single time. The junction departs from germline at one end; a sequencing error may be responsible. For the CDR3, the DNA is TGTGCCAGCAGTGAAGACCGGACAGGGATATACGCAGGGTGGGATTTT. Translation: CASSEDRTGIYAGWDF. J is TRBJ2-3 and V is TRBV2, with 8 nucleotides matching TRBD1. The CDR3 sequence is 16 residues long. In germline, CDR1 is SNHLY, CDR2 FYNNEI.

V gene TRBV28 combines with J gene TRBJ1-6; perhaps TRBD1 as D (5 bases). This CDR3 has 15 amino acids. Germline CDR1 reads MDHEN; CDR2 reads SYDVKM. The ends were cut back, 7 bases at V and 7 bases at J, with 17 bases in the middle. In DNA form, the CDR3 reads TGTGCCAGCAATCCGACAGTGGGCCCCAATTCACCCCTCCACTTT. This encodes CASNPTVGPNSPLHF.

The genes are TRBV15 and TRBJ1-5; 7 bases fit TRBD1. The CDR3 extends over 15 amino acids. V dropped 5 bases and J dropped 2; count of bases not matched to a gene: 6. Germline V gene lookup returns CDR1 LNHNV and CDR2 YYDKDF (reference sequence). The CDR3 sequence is CATSATGERNQPQHF. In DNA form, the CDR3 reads TGTGCCACCAGCGCTACAGGGGAGCGCAATCAGCCCCAGCATTTT.

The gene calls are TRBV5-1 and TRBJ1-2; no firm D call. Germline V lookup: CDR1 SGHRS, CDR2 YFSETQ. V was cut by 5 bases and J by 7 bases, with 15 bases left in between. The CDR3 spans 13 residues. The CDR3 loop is CASSSQLEGGYTF. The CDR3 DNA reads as TGCGCCAGCAGTAGTCAGCTAGAAGGTGGCTACACCTTC.

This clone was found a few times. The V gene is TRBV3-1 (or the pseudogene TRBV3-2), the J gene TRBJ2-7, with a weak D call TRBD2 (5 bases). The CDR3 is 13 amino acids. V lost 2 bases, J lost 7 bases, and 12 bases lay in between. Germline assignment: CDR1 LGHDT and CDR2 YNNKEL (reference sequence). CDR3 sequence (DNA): TGTGCCAGCAGCCAAACCCGGGAAGGTGAGCAGTACTTC. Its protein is CASSQTREGEQYF.

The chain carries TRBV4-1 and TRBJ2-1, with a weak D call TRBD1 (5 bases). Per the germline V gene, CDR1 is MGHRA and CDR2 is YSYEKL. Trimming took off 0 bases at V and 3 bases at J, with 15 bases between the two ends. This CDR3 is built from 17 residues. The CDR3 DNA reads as TGCGCCAGCAGCCAAGATTACGAGACAGATTACTACAATGAGCAGTTCTTC. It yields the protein CASSQDYETDYYNEQFF.

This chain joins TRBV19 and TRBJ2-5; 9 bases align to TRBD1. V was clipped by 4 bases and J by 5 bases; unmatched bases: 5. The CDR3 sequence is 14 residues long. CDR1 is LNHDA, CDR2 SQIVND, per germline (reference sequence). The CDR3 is CASSTRQGVETQYF. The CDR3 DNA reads TGTGCCAGTAGTACCCGACAGGGGGTTGAGACCCAGTACTTC.

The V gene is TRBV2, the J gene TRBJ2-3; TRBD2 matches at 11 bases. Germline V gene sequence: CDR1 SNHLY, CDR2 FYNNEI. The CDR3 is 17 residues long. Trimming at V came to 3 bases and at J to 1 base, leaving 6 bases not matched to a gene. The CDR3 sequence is CASSDVTSGVGTDTQYF. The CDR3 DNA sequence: TGTGCCAGCAGTGATGTGACTAGCGGGGTGGGCACAGATACGCAGTATTTT.

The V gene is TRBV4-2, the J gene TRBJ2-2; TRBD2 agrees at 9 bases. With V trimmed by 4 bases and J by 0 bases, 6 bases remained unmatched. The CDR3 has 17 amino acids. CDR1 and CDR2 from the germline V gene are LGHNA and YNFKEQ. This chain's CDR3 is CASSPISGGANTGELFF. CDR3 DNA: TGTGCCAGCAGCCCTATTAGCGGGGGCGCGAACACCGGGGAGCTGTTTTTT.

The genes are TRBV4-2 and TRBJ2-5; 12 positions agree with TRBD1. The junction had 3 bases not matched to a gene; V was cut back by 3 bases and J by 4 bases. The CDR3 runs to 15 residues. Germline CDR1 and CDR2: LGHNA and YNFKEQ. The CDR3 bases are TGTGCCAGCAGCCAGGGACAGGGGGCATCAGAGACCCAGTACTTC. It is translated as CASSQGQGASETQYF.

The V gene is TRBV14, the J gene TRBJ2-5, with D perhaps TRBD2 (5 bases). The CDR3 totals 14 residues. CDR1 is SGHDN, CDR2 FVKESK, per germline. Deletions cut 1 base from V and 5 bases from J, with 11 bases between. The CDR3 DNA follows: TGTGCCAGCAGCCAAGTATCTAGGAGGGAGACCCAGTACTTC. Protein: CASSQVSRRETQYF.